This entry lists 14 T cell receptor beta chains sequenced from one sample in a study of naive and memory T cell subsets. Whole-study results and caveats: A few larger clonotypes appeared in naive repertoires, especially CD8, possibly memory cells re-expressing CD45RA.

Two oligonucleotides, mixed equimolar, formed the beta constant-region primer covering TRBC1 and TRBC2. Ligated cDNA was amplified by four rounds of PCR with nested alpha and beta constant-region primers and SP2. TCRdb itself ran the UMI-ligation and nested PCR reads through MiXCR, one entry per CDR3 protein. The table includes roughly 100,000 distinct CDR3 sequences, approximately 10% detected once. For these TCRs, the target antigens are not known. The sample was naive CD4+ T cells from blood. These receptor sequences come from a human donor in good health.

The DNA of the CDR3 is TGTGCCAGCAGCCAGTCGACAGGCAACACTGAAGCTTTCTTT. This encodes CASSQSTGNTEAFF. The V and J genes are TRBV3-1 and TRBJ1-1, with D perhaps TRBD1 (6 bases). Trimming stripped 3 bases from V and 2 bases from J, with 10 bases between. Germline V gives CDR1 LGHDT, CDR2 YNNKEL (reference sequence). The CDR3 runs to 14 residues. The variable domain in full, with the rest retrieved from reference TRBV3-1 and TRBJ1-1, is DTAVSQTPKYLVTQMGNDKSIKCEQNLGHDTMYWYKQDSKKFLKIMFSYNNKELIINETVPNRFSPKSPDKAHLNLHINSLELGDSAVYFCASSQSTGNTEAFFGQGTRLTVV.

CDR3 nucleotide sequence: TGCGCCAGCAGCTCAGGACTTACAGATACGCAGTATTTT. Translation gives CASSSGLTDTQYF. The chain couples TRBV5-1 to TRBJ2-3; D possibly corresponds to TRBD2 (5 bases). Trimming removed 3 bases at V and 3 bases at J, with 8 bases between. The CDR3 totals 13 residues. Germline CDR1 is SGHRS and CDR2 is YFSETQ.

The genes are TRBV25-1 and TRBJ2-3, with 7 bases fitting TRBD2. Per germline, CDR1 MGHDK and CDR2 SYGVNS. V was pared by 4 bases and J by 0 bases, with 1 base of the junction left unmatched. The CDR3 has 14 residues. The CDR3 loop is CASSVSGSTDTQYF. As DNA, the CDR3 is TGTGCCAGCAGTGTTAGCGGGAGCACAGATACGCAGTATTTT. Variable domain in full (rest from reference TRBV25-1 and TRBJ2-3): EADIYQTPRYLVIGTGKKITLECSQTMGHDKMYWYQQDPGMELHLIHYSYGVNSTEKGDLSSESTVSRIRTEHFPLTLESARPSHTSQYLCASSVSGSTDTQYFGPGTRLTVL.

This clonotype has just a few counts. The chain is built from TRBV20-1 and TRBJ2-5; the D is unclear. CDR1 DFQATT and CDR2 SNEGSKA come from the germline V gene (reference sequence). This CDR3 contains 16 residues. Deletions cut 1 base from V and 2 bases from J, with 17 bases between. CDR3 nucleotide sequence: TGCAGTGCTAGAGGGGTCCCCCCCGTGTGGCAAGAGACCCAGTACTTC. Translation: CSARGVPPVWQETQYF.

This clonotype was seen only a few times. The chain has TRBV20-1 and TRBJ1-2; no clear D gene. The CDR3 runs 14 residues. CDR1 is DFQATT, CDR2 SNEGSKA, per germline (reference sequence). Between the trimmed V and J ends, which lost 3 bases and 2 bases, there was a span of 13 bases. The DNA of the CDR3 is TGCAGTGCTAGTTACCCTTATACAAACTATGGCTACACCTTC. This gives the protein CSASYPYTNYGYTF.

Many counts were recorded for this clonotype. The rearrangement links TRBV5-1 to TRBJ2-1; D is perhaps TRBD2 (5 bases). The germline V gene encodes CDR1 SGHRS and CDR2 YFSETQ. Trimming removed 1 base from V and 10 bases from J, with 15 bases in between. This CDR3 spans 14 amino acids. The CDR3 coding sequence is TGCGCCAGCAGCTTGAGGAGCGGCGCACAGGAGCAGTTCTTC. This encodes CASSLRSGAQEQFF.

The V and J genes are TRBV6-2 or TRBV6-3 and TRBJ2-1; TRBD2 aligns across 15 bases. The CDR3 is made up of 18 amino acids. The germline V gene has CDR1 MNHEY and CDR2 SVGEGT. The ends lost 6 bases at V and 4 bases at J; junction bases unmatched: 10. The CDR3 coding sequence is TGTGCCAGCAGGAGCGGTGGACTAGCGGGAGGGGAGTACAATGAGCAGTTCTTC. Its translation is CASRSGGLAGGEYNEQFF.

The chain is built from TRBV20-1 and TRBJ1-4; D is uncertain. CDR1 and CDR2 from the germline V gene are DFQATT and SNEGSKA (reference sequence). V gave up 0 bases and J gave up 5 bases, with 16 bases separating them. There are 16 residues in the CDR3. The CDR3 DNA reads TGCAGTGCTAGAGATTTTGTCGTCCGCGGGAATGAAAAACTGTTTTTT. Amino acid sequence: CSARDFVVRGNEKLFF.

Comments on this clonotype: A junction boundary mismatches the germline segment, possibly from a read error. This chain connects TRBV28 to TRBJ1-1; D may be TRBD1 (5 bases). CDR3 size: 16 residues. Looked up from germline, CDR1 is MDHEN and CDR2 is SYDVKM. The DNA for the CDR3 is TGTGCCAGCAGTTTTAGGGGCCCCATGATGAACACTGAAGCTCTCTTT. Translated: CASSFRGPMMNTEALF.

This chain links TRBV28 with TRBJ1-1; 10 bases are a match to TRBD1. This CDR3 contains 16 residues. Germline V gene data show CDR1 as MDHEN and CDR2 as SYDVKM. The J segment lost 4 bases and the V segment lost 4 bases, leaving 9 bases of the junction unmatched. The CDR3 spells CASSSIRDRGRTEAFF. The CDR3 DNA reads as TGTGCCAGCAGTTCCATACGGGACAGGGGTCGCACTGAAGCTTTCTTT.

This clonotype was recorded only once. The J gene is TRBJ1-4, the V gene TRBV7-9, with D hard to call. V was shortened by 7 bases and J by 12 bases, with 12 bases between the two germline ends. The CDR3 loop spans 11 amino acids. CDR1 SEHNR and CDR2 FQNEAQ come from the germline V gene (reference sequence). The CDR3 nucleotides read TGTGCCAGCAACAAGACGAGGGAACTGTTTTTT. As protein: CASNKTRELFF. The full variable domain, rest sourced from reference TRBV7-9 and TRBJ1-4, is DTGVSQNPRHKITKRGQNVTFRCDPISEHNRLYWYRQTLGQGPEFLTYFQNEAQLEKSRLLSDRFSAERPKGSFSTLEIQRTEQGDSAMYLCASNKTRELFFGSGTQLSVL.

This clonotype was counted ten times or more. V gene TRBV28 combines with J gene TRBJ2-3, with 7 bases matching TRBD2. From germline, CDR1 is MDHEN and CDR2 SYDVKM. V dropped 3 bases and J dropped 4; count of bases not matched to a gene: 10. The CDR3 contains 16 residues. CDR3 in amino acids: CASSLGGARRSDTQYF. CDR3 DNA: TGTGCCAGCAGTTTGGGAGGGGCGCGGAGGTCAGATACGCAGTATTTT.

There are a few counts of this clonotype. The rearrangement joins TRBV14 to TRBJ2-2; 10 bases align to TRBD2. Looked up from germline, CDR1 is SGHDN and CDR2 is FVKESK. The V and J ends lost 6 bases and 4 bases, in that order; junction bases with no gene match: 11. The CDR3 is made up of 17 amino acids. The CDR3 nucleotides read TGTGCCAGCAGTGAGGGGCTGCTAGCGGGAGTCACCGGGGAGCTGTTTTTT. This gives the protein CASSEGLLAGVTGELFF.

The rearrangement uses TRBV18 and TRBJ2-7, with TRBD2 matching 9 bases. The CDR3 sequence is 19 residues long. Unmatched junction bases numbered 15, after V lost 3 bases and J lost 0 bases. The germline CDR1 and CDR2 sequences are KGHSH and LQKENI. The CDR3 region is CASSPIQTSGAPSSYEQYF. CDR3 bases: TGTGCCAGCTCACCCATACAGACTAGCGGCGCCCCTAGCTCCTACGAGCAGTACTTC.